Following are 29 T cell receptor beta chains from one sample sequenced in a study of T cell changes during pregnancy in multiple sclerosis. This table comes from immunoSEQ multiplex PCR, and its TCRdb copy is limited to in-frame clones, with some not included. The sample holds more than 50,000 clones; more than 90% are singletons and the top ten take 1% to 1.5%. This specimen consisted of peripheral blood, obtained after pregnancy. The receptors stem from a female donor in good health, enrolled as a control in a pregnancy study.

The chain uses TRBV28 and TRBJ2-3; D call uncertain. The V end lost 6 bases, the J end lost 4 bases, and 20 bases lay between the germline ends. Germline V CDR1 and CDR2: MDHEN, SYDVKM. CDR3 length: 16 residues. The CDR3: CASRSPERYNADTQYF. The CDR3 region has the DNA TGTGCCAGCAGATCCCCCGAGAGGTACAATGCAGATACGCAGTATTTT.

The chain has TRBV5-1 and TRBJ2-3; the match to TRBD2 covers 7 bases. CDR1 is SGHRS and CDR2 is YFSETQ in the germline V gene. Trimming took 4 bases from V and 4 from J; bases not matched to a gene: 6. This CDR3 has 14 amino acids. The CDR3 DNA follows: TGCGCCAGCAGCGGGGGGGGTTTCCCAGATACGCAGTATTTT. Translation gives CASSGGGFPDTQYF.

The rearrangement links TRBV5-6 to TRBJ2-7; D is perhaps TRBD1 (5 bases). Germline loops: CDR1 SGHDT, CDR2 YYEEEE. The V end lost 5 bases, the J end lost 5 bases, and 8 bases lay between the germline ends. The CDR3 consists of 11 residues. DNA for the CDR3: TGTGCCAGCAGATTAGGGGACGAGCAGTACTTC. Translating gives CASRLGDEQYF.

This clone turned up a few times. The chain recombines TRBV7-2 with TRBJ2-7; no firm D call. CDR1 SGHTA and CDR2 FQGNSA come from the germline V gene. V lost 4 bases and J 6 bases, leaving 13 bases between the germline ends. The CDR3 is 13 residues long. CDR3 sequence reads: CASSSQLTSEQYF. The CDR3 DNA follows: TGTGCCAGCAGCTCACAGCTTACCAGCGAGCAGTACTTC.

V is TRBV19 and J is TRBJ2-1; D may be TRBD2 (6 bases). Trimming took off 2 bases at V and 1 base at J, with 9 bases between the two ends. Looked up from germline, CDR1 is LNHDA and CDR2 is SQIVND (reference sequence). This CDR3 contains 15 residues. CDR3 nucleotides: TGTGCCAGTAGTATACCCAGCGGGTCCTACAATGAGCAGTTCTTC. It codes for CASSIPSGSYNEQFF.

This chain connects TRBV27 to TRBJ1-1; D is perhaps TRBD1 (5 bases). V lost 1 base and J 5 bases, leaving 14 bases between the germline ends. The length of the CDR3 is 15 residues. Germline-derived CDR1 and CDR2 are MNHEY and SMNVEV (reference sequence). CDR3 DNA sequence: TGTGCCAGCAGTTTATGGGGGGACCTGGGAACTGAAGCTTTCTTT. Translation gives CASSLWGDLGTEAFF.

This chain joins TRBV5-1 and TRBJ2-3, with TRBD1 as a possible D gene (5 bases). The V end lost 4 bases, the J end lost 0 bases, and 9 bases lay between the germline ends. CDR3 size: 14 residues. Per the germline V gene, CDR1 is SGHRS and CDR2 is YFSETQ. CDR3 nucleotides: TGCGCCAGCAGCCAGGGCTGGAGCACAGATACGCAGTATTTT. Encoded protein: CASSQGWSTDTQYF. The full variable domain, with the rest looked up from reference TRBV5-1 and TRBJ2-3, is KAGVTQTPRYLIKTRGQQVTLSCSPISGHRSVSWYQQTPGQGLQFLFEYFSETQRNKGNFPGRFSGRQFSNSRSEMNVSTLELGDSALYLCASSQGWSTDTQYFGPGTRLTVL.

The rearrangement joins TRBV5-4 to TRBJ2-3; D is perhaps TRBD2 (6 bases). The CDR3 length is 12 residues. V was cut by 3 bases and J by 6 bases, with 8 bases left in between. Germline loops: CDR1 SGHNT, CDR2 YYREEE (reference sequence). The CDR3 is CASSSGADTQYF. As DNA, the CDR3 is TGTGCCAGCAGCTCGGGAGCGGATACGCAGTATTTT.

As DNA, the CDR3 is TGTGCCAGCAGCTTGGACAGGGCCTACGAGCAGTACTTC. Translation gives CASSLDRAYEQYF. The rearrangement uses TRBV5-5 and TRBJ2-7; D perhaps matches TRBD1 (6 bases). Trimming shortened V by 0 bases and J by 2 bases, and 6 bases separated the two germline ends. Looked up from germline, CDR1 is SGHKS and CDR2 is YYEKEE (reference sequence). CDR3 length equals 13 residues.

V is TRBV5-1 and J is TRBJ1-1; TRBD1 might be the D (6 bases). Trimming cost V 4 bases and J 1 base, with 14 bases left between them. The germline CDR1 and CDR2 sequences are SGHRS and YFSETQ. CDR3 length: 15 amino acids. The CDR3 reads CASSPWGGTNTEAFF. CDR3 bases: TGCGCCAGCAGCCCCTGGGGGGGCACGAACACTGAAGCTTTCTTT.

This clone came up once. The chain uses TRBV9 and TRBJ2-5, with TRBD2 as a possible D gene (6 bases). Germline CDR1 and CDR2: SGDLS and YYNGEE. The CDR3 length is 16 residues. V was pared by 0 bases and J by 5 bases, with 17 bases between. CDR3 in amino acids: CASSVERPGRQETQYF. CDR3 DNA sequence: TGTGCCAGCAGCGTAGAAAGGCCCGGGAGACAGGAGACCCAGTACTTC.

The chain employs TRBV5-6 and TRBJ1-6; D remains ambiguous. CDR1 is SGHDT, CDR2 YYEEEE, per germline. The CDR3 contains 13 residues. Trimming took 1 base from V and 6 from J, leaving 5 bases between them. The CDR3 DNA reads as TGTGCCAGCAGCTTGACGGTTAATTCACCCCTCCACTTT. This codes for CASSLTVNSPLHF.

This clone has only a few counts. V usage is TRBV4-1 and J usage is TRBJ1-3, with unresolved D. Trimming cost V 4 bases and J 3 bases, with 19 bases left between them. The germline V gene has CDR1 MGHRA and CDR2 YSYEKL. CDR3 size: 17 residues. The CDR3 sequence is CASSRVDLVEYGNTIYF. The CDR3 DNA follows: TGCGCCAGCAGCCGGGTGGACTTGGTTGAGTATGGAAACACCATATATTTT.

The V and J genes are TRBV19 and TRBJ2-3; 9 bases agree with TRBD2. Germline lookup yields CDR1 LNHDA and CDR2 SQIVND (reference sequence). This CDR3 spans 18 amino acids. The V segment lost 1 base and the J segment 3 bases; nucleotides outside the gene matches: 11. CDR3 sequence reads: CASSIGSGGRAPTDTQYF. CDR3 in DNA: TGTGCCAGTAGTATAGGGAGTGGCGGGAGGGCCCCGACAGATACGCAGTATTTT.

V is TRBV5-1 and J is TRBJ1-3; possibly TRBD1 for D (5 bases). Germline V gene sequence: CDR1 SGHRS, CDR2 YFSETQ. V lost 0 bases and J lost 4, with 11 bases in between. The CDR3 covers 15 residues. The CDR3 region has the DNA TGCGCCAGCAGCTTGGATGGGGCGCTAGGAAACACCATATATTTT. Its protein is CASSLDGALGNTIYF.

The J gene is TRBJ1-6, the V gene TRBV5-1; D gene ambiguous. This CDR3 is 12 amino acids long. V was clipped by 7 bases and J by 9 bases, with 11 bases between them. Germline CDR1 SGHRS, CDR2 YFSETQ. The CDR3 DNA reads TGCGCCAGCCAGCGTAGCGGTTCACCCCTCCACTTT. Residues: CASQRSGSPLHF.

The CDR3 bases are TGTGCCAGCAGGCCCACAGGTCCTCGGCAGCCCCAGCATTTT. Translated: CASRPTGPRQPQHF. The chain recombines TRBV27 with TRBJ1-5, with D possibly TRBD1 on 5 matching bases. Trimming shortened V by 6 bases and J by 7 bases, and 16 bases separated the two germline ends. The CDR3 has 14 residues. CDR1 is MNHEY and CDR2 is SMNVEV in the germline V gene (reference sequence).

The chain recombines TRBV9 with TRBJ2-7; TRBD2 aligns across 13 bases. The CDR3 totals 16 residues. Germline-derived CDR1 and CDR2 are SGDLS and YYNGEE. V shed 1 base and J 10 bases; nucleotides not matched to a gene: 11. The CDR3 DNA is TGTGCCAGCAGCGTAACCGGGACTAGCGGGGCCCTCGCACAGTACTTC. Amino acids: CASSVTGTSGALAQYF.

The genes are TRBV7-9 and TRBJ1-6; D is undetermined. There are 14 residues in the CDR3. V was pared by 4 bases and J by 7 bases, with 11 bases between. Germline CDR1 and CDR2: SEHNR and FQNEAQ (reference sequence). The CDR3 sequence is CASSSDPRNSPLHF. Written as DNA, the CDR3 is TGTGCCAGCAGCTCCGACCCCAGGAATTCACCCCTCCACTTT.

The chain carries TRBV7-7 and TRBJ1-5; a weak D match, TRBD1 (6 bases). This CDR3 spans 17 amino acids. V lost 2 bases and J lost 1, with 15 bases in between. The germline V gene has CDR1 SSHAT and CDR2 FNYEAQ (reference sequence). For the CDR3, the DNA is TGTGCCAGCAGCTTAACTAACAGGGTGCGGAGCAATCAGCCCCAGCATTTT. This sequence encodes CASSLTNRVRSNQPQHF.

The chain uses TRBV27 and TRBJ1-6, with D possibly TRBD1 on 5 matching bases. Germline V CDR1 and CDR2: MNHEY, SMNVEV (reference sequence). Deletions cut 9 bases from V and 3 bases from J, with 9 bases between. The CDR3 extends over 13 amino acids. The CDR3 spells CASTGLYNSPLHF. The CDR3 coding sequence is TGTGCCAGTACAGGTCTCTATAATTCACCCCTCCACTTT.

This clone has a handful of counts. In DNA form, the CDR3 reads TGCGCCAGCAGCTCGCACCAACTTACACAGGGGCGGGACACTGAAGCTTTCTTT. Amino acids: CASSSHQLTQGRDTEAFF. The chain recombines TRBV5-1 with TRBJ1-1; 7 nucleotides align to TRBD1. The V gene end was trimmed by 3 bases and the J gene end by 3 bases; junction bases not matched to a gene: 17. Looked up from germline, CDR1 is SGHRS and CDR2 is YFSETQ. This CDR3 has 18 residues. The full variable domain, in which reference TRBV5-1 and TRBJ1-1 provide the parts outside the CDR3, is KAGVTQTPRYLIKTRGQQVTLSCSPISGHRSVSWYQQTPGQGLQFLFEYFSETQRNKGNFPGRFSGRQFSNSRSEMNVSTLELGDSALYLCASSSHQLTQGRDTEAFFGQGTRLTVV.

The V and J genes are TRBV6-1 and TRBJ2-6; D call uncertain. The germline gives CDR1 MNHNS, CDR2 SASEGT. The CDR3 length is 14 residues. V was shortened by 7 bases and J by 0 bases, with 7 bases between the two germline ends. The CDR3 is CASTRVSGANVLTF. In DNA form, the CDR3 reads TGTGCCAGCACTCGGGTCTCTGGGGCCAACGTCCTGACTTTC.

The chain recombines TRBV12-5 with TRBJ1-3; D remains unclear. Trimming removed 6 bases from V and 2 bases from J, with 14 bases in between. Germline CDR1 reads LGHNT; CDR2 reads FRNRAP. This CDR3 comprises 15 residues. The CDR3 DNA follows: TGTGCTAGTGGCACCCCCGGGATAACTGGAAACACCATATATTTT. Translated, it gives CASGTPGITGNTIYF.

CDR3 sequence (DNA): TGTGCCATCAGCGATCGGACAGGACGGGGCACTGAAGCTTTCTTT. Translated: CAISDRTGRGTEAFF. This rearrangement joins TRBV10-3 to TRBJ1-1, with 7 bases lining up with TRBD1. Germline CDR1 ENHRY, CDR2 SYGVKD. The V and J ends lost 6 bases and 4 bases, in that order; junction bases with no gene match: 11. The CDR3 is 15 residues long.

This chain links TRBV6-1 with TRBJ2-7; D might be TRBD2 (6 bases). Germline V lookup: CDR1 MNHNS, CDR2 SASEGT. The V and J ends lost 6 bases and 3 bases respectively, with 15 bases between them. This CDR3 is 14 amino acids long. The CDR3 spells CASRAGLNIYEQYF. In nucleotides, the CDR3 is TGTGCCAGCAGGGCGGGACTCAATATCTACGAGCAGTACTTC.

This chain uses TRBV4-3 with TRBJ2-5; the match to TRBD2 covers 7 bases. V lost 1 base, J lost 1 base, and 12 bases stayed unmatched. The germline V gene encodes CDR1 LGHNA and CDR2 YSLEER. CDR3 size: 18 residues. Here the CDR3 DNA reads TGCGCCAGCAGCCAAGGTCTAGCGGCCCTTGGGCTCCAAGAGACCCAGTACTTC. This codes for CASSQGLAALGLQETQYF.

The chain couples TRBV11-2 to TRBJ2-7, with 9 nucleotides matching TRBD1. The V segment lost 5 bases and the J segment 3 bases; nucleotides outside the gene matches: 8. The CDR3 is made up of 15 amino acids. In germline, CDR1 is SGHAT, CDR2 FQNNGV. The CDR3 is CASSNTGQGSYEQYF. The CDR3 DNA reads as TGTGCCAGCAGCAATACAGGACAGGGGAGCTACGAGCAGTACTTC.

The chain carries TRBV6-1 and TRBJ2-3; D gene ambiguous. The CDR3 is 17 residues long. Trimming stripped 2 bases from V and 2 bases from J, with 17 bases between. Looked up from germline, CDR1 is MNHNS and CDR2 is SASEGT. For the CDR3, the DNA is TGTGCCAGCAGTGAAATAACTCGTGGGCGTTTCACAGATACGCAGTATTTT. Translated, it gives CASSEITRGRFTDTQYF.